Listed below are T cell receptor beta chains from one sample, sequenced in a study of tumor-infiltrating lymphocytes in primary liver carcinoma. Each CDR3 protein is one row after TCRdb ran MiXCR on the multiplex PCR reads. The repertoire holds about 99,000 distinct CDR3 sequences, around two thirds seen once, with 9.5% in the top ten. Source material: liver tumor tissue from sampling region 5. The receptors shown here come from a woman aged 55-69 years with primary liver carcinoma and hepatitis B virus infection. CDR3s include the opening cysteine and the closing phenylalanine or tryptophan. D genes are given only for firm matches. Some rows mark clone size as missing; the rest say once, few, many or name a class of expanded clone.

V gene: TRBV5-1
J gene: TRBJ1-1
D gene: TRBD1
clone size: few
CDR3 DNA: TGCGCCAGCAGCTTGGCAGGACAGGGGGGTGAAGCTTTCTTT
CDR3 protein: CASSLAGQGGEAFF

V gene: TRBV28
J gene: TRBJ1-2
D gene: .
clone size: few
CDR3 DNA: TGTGCCAGCAGTTTGGGCGGGACCAGGAGCTATGGCTACACCTTC
CDR3 protein: CASSLGGTRSYGYTF

V gene: TRBV12-3/TRBV12-4
J gene: TRBJ2-1
D gene: TRBD1
clone size: .
CDR3 DNA: TGTGCCAGCAGCCCTTCCCCGGGACAGGGAGGGCGAAGCTCCTACAATGAACAGTTCTTC
CDR3 protein: CASSPSPGQGGRSSYNEQFF

V gene: TRBV19
J gene: TRBJ2-1
D gene: .
clone size: .
CDR3 DNA: TGTGCCAGTAGTATCCGAGCGGGTACGGCCTACAATGAGCAGTTCTTC
CDR3 protein: CASSIRAGTAYNEQFF

V gene: TRBV7-3
J gene: TRBJ2-5
D gene: .
clone size: once
CDR3 DNA: TGTGCCACCAGCTTAGGCGAGGGGCAAGAGACCCAGTACTTC
CDR3 protein: CATSLGEGQETQYF

V gene: TRBV4-2
J gene: TRBJ2-7
D gene: .
clone size: many
CDR3 DNA: TGTGCCAGCAGCCAAGATTTCGGGGGCCTTACCTACGAGCAGTACTTC
CDR3 protein: CASSQDFGGLTYEQYF

V gene: TRBV18
J gene: TRBJ1-2
D gene: .
clone size: .
CDR3 DNA: TGTGCCAGCTCACCAAGGACCGGTAACACTAACTATGGCTACATCTTC
CDR3 protein: CASSPRTGNTNYGYIF

V gene: TRBV28
J gene: TRBJ1-2
D gene: .
clone size: .
CDR3 DNA: TGTGCCAGCAGTTTATATCCTGCAGGGGTGGGCTACACCTTC
CDR3 protein: CASSLYPAGVGYTF

V gene: TRBV28
J gene: TRBJ2-5
D gene: TRBD2
clone size: many
CDR3 DNA: TGTGCCAGCAGTTCCCTGACTAGCGGGAGCAGAGAGACCCAGTACTTC
CDR3 protein: CASSSLTSGSRETQYF

V gene: TRBV14
J gene: TRBJ2-2
D gene: .
clone size: .
CDR3 DNA: TGTGTCAGTAGCCAAAAACTCACAGCGAACACCGGGGAGCTGTTTTTT
CDR3 protein: CVSSQKLTANTGELFF

V gene: TRBV10-3
J gene: TRBJ1-2
D gene: TRBD1
clone size: .
CDR3 DNA: TGTGCCATCAGTGCCGGTGTGGGACAGGGCCTCAACCGGGGAGGCTACACCTTC
CDR3 protein: CAISAGVGQGLNRGGYTF

V gene: TRBV5-4
J gene: TRBJ2-1
D gene: TRBD2
clone size: .
CDR3 DNA: TGTACCAGCAGCCCACGTGGCGGGAGGGCAAATGAGCAGTTCTTT
CDR3 protein: CTSSPRGGRANEQFF

V gene: TRBV28
J gene: TRBJ2-7
D gene: .
clone size: .
CDR3 DNA: TGTGTCAGCAGTTTCTTCCGGCTAGCCGAAGACTCATACGAGCAGTACTTC
CDR3 protein: CVSSFFRLAEDSYEQYF

V gene: TRBV12-3/TRBV12-4
J gene: TRBJ2-1
D gene: .
clone size: .
CDR3 DNA: TGTGCCAGCAATTTACGGGGTAGTGGCTCCTACAATGAGCAGTTCTTC
CDR3 protein: CASNLRGSGSYNEQFF

V gene: TRBV5-4
J gene: TRBJ2-1
D gene: TRBD2
clone size: .
CDR3 DNA: TGTGCCAGCAGCCCGGGAGCGGGGGCCTCCTACAATGAGCAGTTCTTC
CDR3 protein: CASSPGAGASYNEQFF

V gene: TRBV28
J gene: TRBJ2-1
D gene: TRBD2
clone size: .
CDR3 DNA: TGTGCCAGCAGTTCCCTAGCGGGACTGTCCTACAATGAGCAGTTCTTC
CDR3 protein: CASSSLAGLSYNEQFF

V gene: TRBV11-2
J gene: TRBJ2-7
D gene: .
clone size: once
CDR3 DNA: TGTGCCAGCAGCTTATACCCAGGCCACACGTCCGGGCAGTACTTC
CDR3 protein: CASSLYPGHTSGQYF

V gene: TRBV7-7
J gene: TRBJ2-3
D gene: .
clone size: .
CDR3 DNA: TGTGCGAGAGGCGCCACAGATACGCAGTATTTT
CDR3 protein: CARGATDTQYF

V gene: TRBV11-2
J gene: TRBJ2-1
D gene: .
clone size: few
CDR3 DNA: TGTGCCAGCAGCTTAGCCCTTAACTACAAAGGGCAGTTCTTC
CDR3 protein: CASSLALNYKGQFF

V gene: TRBV11-2
J gene: TRBJ2-7
D gene: .
clone size: .
CDR3 DNA: TGTGCCAACAGTTTCCAATACGAGCAGTACTTC
CDR3 protein: CANSFQYEQYF

V gene: TRBV11-3
J gene: TRBJ2-5
D gene: TRBD2
clone size: .
CDR3 DNA: TGTGCCAGCAACCAAGGACTAGCGGGAGTGAAGGAGACCCAGTACTTC
CDR3 protein: CASNQGLAGVKETQYF

V gene: TRBV10-3
J gene: TRBJ1-4
D gene: .
clone size: .
CDR3 DNA: TGTGCCATCAGTGACGGGGCAACTAATGAAAAACTGTTTTTT
CDR3 protein: CAISDGATNEKLFF

V gene: TRBV5-1
J gene: TRBJ2-1
D gene: .
clone size: many
CDR3 DNA: TGCGCCAGCAGCCCACAGGGAATCACCCACTACAATGAGCAGTTCTTC
CDR3 protein: CASSPQGITHYNEQFF

V gene: TRBV6-5
J gene: TRBJ2-3
D gene: .
clone size: few
CDR3 DNA: TGTGCCAGCGGATCCAGGGGAGGGTTAAACACAGATACCCAGTATTTT
CDR3 protein: CASGSRGGLNTDTQYF

V gene: TRBV11-1
J gene: TRBJ1-1
D gene: .
clone size: .
CDR3 DNA: TGTGCCAGCAGCCATTCAGTCCAACCGAACACTGAAACTTTCTTT
CDR3 protein: CASSHSVQPNTETFF

V gene: TRBV6-2/TRBV6-3
J gene: TRBJ2-1
D gene: TRBD1
clone size: many
CDR3 DNA: TGTGCCAGCAGCCAACAGGGGTTTCTAAGCAATGAGCAGTTCTTC
CDR3 protein: CASSQQGFLSNEQFF

V gene: TRBV11-2
J gene: TRBJ2-5
D gene: .
clone size: .
CDR3 DNA: TGTGTCGGCAGCTCCAGGAATAGCAGGACGGAGACCCAGTACTTC
CDR3 protein: CVGSSRNSRTETQYF

V gene: TRBV29-1
J gene: TRBJ2-1
D gene: .
clone size: many
CDR3 DNA: TGCAGCGTTGGTGGGGCAGTAGGTGAGCAGTTCTTC
CDR3 protein: CSVGGAVGEQFF

V gene: TRBV6-6
J gene: TRBJ2-3
D gene: .
clone size: .
CDR3 DNA: TGTGCCAGCAATTCCCGCTCAGGGGACACCGGGGGAGATACGCAGTATTTT
CDR3 protein: CASNSRSGDTGGDTQYF

V gene: TRBV11-3
J gene: TRBJ2-1
D gene: .
clone size: once
CDR3 DNA: TGTGCCAGCAGCTTAGATAGCGTTGGTGAGCAGTCCTTC
CDR3 protein: CASSLDSVGEQSF

V gene: TRBV29-1
J gene: TRBJ2-3
D gene: TRBD2
clone size: .
CDR3 DNA: TGCAGCGTTGGCGGCGCTAGCGGATGCACAGATACTCAGTATTTT
CDR3 protein: CSVGGASGCTDTQYF

V gene: TRBV7-8
J gene: TRBJ1-1
D gene: .
clone size: .
CDR3 DNA: TGTGCCAGCAGGCTCCAAGGGGCCTCCCGTGGCACTCAAGCTTTCTTT
CDR3 protein: CASRLQGASRGTQAFF

V gene: TRBV28
J gene: TRBJ2-5
D gene: TRBD2
clone size: .
CDR3 DNA: TGTTCCAGCAGTGTCCCGGGAGGCGCCCAAGAGACCCAGTACTTC
CDR3 protein: CSSSVPGGAQETQYF

V gene: TRBV4-2
J gene: TRBJ2-1
D gene: TRBD2
clone size: .
CDR3 DNA: TGTGCCAGCAGGCAAGGAGTGGGACTAGCAGCCATGGAGCAGTTCTTC
CDR3 protein: CASRQGVGLAAMEQFF

V gene: TRBV11-2
J gene: TRBJ2-7
D gene: .
clone size: .
CDR3 DNA: TGTACCAGCAGGTTAGCGTCGGGGGCAGGAGGCTACGGGCAGTACTTC
CDR3 protein: CTSRLASGAGGYGQYF

V gene: TRBV4-1
J gene: TRBJ2-3
D gene: .
clone size: many
CDR3 DNA: TGCGCCAGCAGCCAAGCGGGTCAAAGGGATACGCAGTATTTT
CDR3 protein: CASSQAGQRDTQYF

V gene: TRBV6-5
J gene: TRBJ2-3
D gene: .
clone size: .
CDR3 DNA: TGTGCCAGCCGGGGATGGGGGCGCGCAGATACACAGTATTTT
CDR3 protein: CASRGWGRADTQYF

V gene: TRBV28
J gene: TRBJ1-1
D gene: .
clone size: .
CDR3 DNA: TGTGCCAGCAGTTTCAAGGGTTACACTGAAGCTCTCTTT
CDR3 protein: CASSFKGYTEALF

V gene: TRBV5-1
J gene: TRBJ2-2
D gene: .
clone size: .
CDR3 DNA: TGCGCCAGCAGCTTGTGTATGGGGGGAGAGACCGGGGAGCTGTTCTTT
CDR3 protein: CASSLCMGGETGELFF

V gene: TRBV6-1
J gene: TRBJ1-1
D gene: .
clone size: .
CDR3 DNA: TGTGCCAGCGGTGCCAGGGAGAATACTGATGCTTTATTT
CDR3 protein: CASGARENTDALF

V gene: TRBV7-8
J gene: TRBJ2-3
D gene: .
clone size: many
CDR3 DNA: TGTGCCAGCAGTAAAGGACAGATGATCTGGGATACGCAGTATTTT
CDR3 protein: CASSKGQMIWDTQYF

V gene: TRBV7-9
J gene: TRBJ1-2
D gene: .
clone size: many
CDR3 DNA: TGTGCCAGCAGCCCACGGACAGTGTATGGCTACACCTTC
CDR3 protein: CASSPRTVYGYTF

V gene: TRBV12-3/TRBV12-4
J gene: TRBJ2-7
D gene: .
clone size: .
CDR3 DNA: TGTGCTAGCAGTTTGATTCCGGGACGGTACGATCAGTACTTC
CDR3 protein: CASSLIPGRYDQYF

V gene: TRBV11-2
J gene: TRBJ2-7
D gene: TRBD2
clone size: few
CDR3 DNA: TGTGCCAGCAGCTTAGATTGGGTCAGTTTAGCGGGTCACTACGAGCAGTACTTC
CDR3 protein: CASSLDWVSLAGHYEQYF

V gene: TRBV5-1
J gene: TRBJ2-3
D gene: TRBD2
clone size: .
CDR3 DNA: TGCGCCAGCAGCTTCGCAGTAGCGGGGTGGAGCACAGCTACGCAGTATTTT
CDR3 protein: CASSFAVAGWSTATQYF

V gene: TRBV7-2
J gene: TRBJ2-1
D gene: TRBD2
clone size: .
CDR3 DNA: TGTGCCAGCAGCTTAGAAGGTGGGAGGGGAGATCTCCACAATGAGCAGTTCTTC
CDR3 protein: CASSLEGGRGDLHNEQFF